This T cell receptor beta chain appears in the sequencing data of a study of T cells in tumors after PD-1 blockade. On the study more broadly: Excluded were patients with checkpoint blockade, immunosuppressants, or radiotherapy or other anti-cancer therapy within 4 weeks. Treatment was either pembrolizumab 200 mg every 3 weeks or cemiplimab 350 mg every 2 weeks. Daily vismodegib 150 mg continued in a subset of anti-PD-1-treated patients. Blood samples averaged around 120,000 templates (range about 22,000-260,000) and roughly 39,000 unique clonotypes.

Generated by immunoSEQ multiplex PCR, the TCRdb table keeps only in-frame clones and is missing some. The sample has 23,000 or so clones; around four fifths are singletons. CDR1 and CDR2 (germline): SQVTM, ANQGSEA. The V and J ends lost 1 base and 4 bases respectively, with 10 bases between them. This CDR3 is built from 13 residues. The TCR sequence derives from a human donor with basal cell carcinoma. Here the sequenced sample was PBMCs, taken after anti-PD-1 treatment. This rearrangement joins TRBV29-1 to TRBJ1-2; D is ambiguous. CDR3 amino acids: CSVEVYPIYGYTF. The CDR3 nucleotides read TGCAGCGTTGAAGTTTACCCGATCTATGGCTACACCTTC. The variable domain in full, with the rest retrieved from reference TRBV29-1 and TRBJ1-2, is SAVISQKPSRDICQRGTSLTIQCQVDSQVTMMFWYRQQPGQSLTLIATANQGSEATYESGFVIDKFPISRPNLTFSTLTVSNMSPEDSSIYLCSVEVYPIYGYTFGSGTRLTVV.